This T cell receptor beta chain is from a study of cytomegalovirus exposure and HLA in healthy donors. The length of the CDR3 is 14 residues. The V segment lost 6 bases and the J segment 3 bases; nucleotides outside the gene matches: 8. Germline lookup yields CDR1 ENHRY and CDR2 SYGVKD. The data were produced by immunoSEQ multiplex PCR, yet TCRdb's version contains in-frame clones alone and is incomplete. The sample records under 200,000 clones, approximately 89% being singletons. For this clone: Antigen specificity is unknown.

Whole-study results and caveats: Rare TCR sequences dominated, though some public TCRs recurred in many donors. In the 120 or so validation repertoires, roughly 94% of cluster scores exceeded 0, per a later analysis. Cytomegalovirus-associated TCR beta chains were listed, numbering around 150.

Donors were drawn from the roughly 130-subject validation cohort, separate from the approximately 670-subject first cohort. The V gene is TRBV10-3, the J gene TRBJ2-7, with TRBD1 identical over 7 bases. Sequenced sample: PBMCs. The clonotype comes from a woman aged 18-29 years in good health and CMV-seropositive. The CDR3 DNA reads TGTGCCATCAGAAACGACAGGGTGAACTACGAGCAGTACTTC. It encodes CAIRNDRVNYEQYF.